The clone carrying this TCR beta chain was seen only a few times. This specimen comes from a study of early T cells in non-severe SARS-CoV-2 infection. The CDR3 runs 14 residues. CDR1 is KGHDR and CDR2 is SFDVKD in the germline V gene. Trimming pared 0 bases from V and 10 bases from J, leaving 12 bases between. The TCR library protocol attached unique molecular identifiers to the individual cDNA molecules. One entry per CDR3 protein, called by TCRdb with MiXCR from the 5' RACE reads. The sample lists tens of thousands of distinct CDR3 sequences; under 15% were seen once. This chain connects TRBV24-1 to TRBJ2-1, with D possibly being TRBD1 (5 bases). This clonotype originated in an adult who was a healthcare worker with PCR-confirmed SARS-CoV-2 infection or an uninfected control (not recorded which). Sequenced material: whole blood. Here the CDR3 reads CATSDLSITGEQFF. The CDR3 nucleotides read TGTGCCACCAGTGATTTGTCTATCACAGGAGAGCAGTTCTTC.